This T cell receptor (beta chain) was recorded in a study of T-cell memory formation after mild COVID-19 (dated by TCRdb to the early 2020s). Study-level background: TCR sequence clusters from the two donors were largely donor specific. In two donors, T-cell clones that expanded and contracted after mild COVID-19 were followed by sequencing TCRalpha and TCRbeta repertoires longitudinally. The cohort was made up of two young adult volunteers, one female and one male, who were previously healthy.

Sequenced on an Illumina NovaSeq 6000. TCRalpha and TCRbeta cDNA libraries were constructed by 5'RACE with constant-segment primers, with sample barcodes and unique molecular identifiers being introduced. RNA was extracted from every sample with Trizol reagent. Amplification of the libraries took two PCR steps, and the second step added a second sample barcode plus Illumina TruSeq adapters. Sequencing of the libraries was done on an Illumina NovaSeq, producing 2 x 150 bp paired-end reads. As for how the authors treated the data: Demultiplexing of reads and collapsing into UMI-guided consensus sequences were performed with migec v1.2.7. Using mixcr v2.1.11, UMI consensuses were aligned to TRA and TRB V and J templates and then assembled into clonotypes. Clonotypes were classified as expanded or contracted when called significant by both edgeR and NoisET, with noise models trained on biological replicates. edgeR calls used a false discovery rate-adjusted p below 0.01 and a log2 fold-change threshold of 1. As an exploratory analysis of dynamics, PCA with hierarchical clustering was applied to max-normalized trajectories of the 1000 most abundant clonotypes. Separately sequenced CD4+ and CD8+ repertoires were used to assign the CD4 or CD8 phenotype of responding clones. TCRdb took the public reads, trimmed them with fastp at Q25, ran MiXCR for clone calling and kept in-frame beta chains. Entries are consolidated by CDR3 protein sequence, retaining the most common genes and DNA. The V and J calls reflect TCRdb's pipeline rather than the authors' work. For this sample there are 400,000 to 500,000 distinct CDR3 sequences; 20% to 25% appear just once. Around 9% of the sample is taken by the ten largest.

Concerning this clonotype itself: The antigen it recognizes is unknown. No much larger clone exists at a distance of one base, and base qualities are not known.

PBMCs were isolated by Ficoll-Paque density gradient centrifugation. Its CDR3 holds 17 amino acids, cysteine through phenylalanine. Only the CDR3 DNA stays, 51 bases, in frame from base 1. Sequences LGHDT (CDR1) and YNNKEL (CDR2) are obtained from the germline V gene (reference sequence). Trimming removed 4 bases from V and 2 bases from J; the gene matches leave 10 bases unexplained. Here is what the overall study found, with its caveats: Clones that contracted from day 15 to 85 showed balanced CD4/CD8 phenotypes, whereas a second wave of clones that expanded from day 15 to 37 leaned towards CD4+. The detection of some responding clones in pre-infection memory suggests that pre-existing cross-reactive memory T cells joined the SARS-CoV-2 response. SARS-CoV-2 specificity of the second-wave clones peaking on day 37 was not confirmed. Contracting CD4+ clones were located mainly in the CM and EM memory subsets, whereas CD8+ clones were found to be enriched in EMRA. The study covered only two mild cases, and larger cohorts including severe cases with pre-infection samples were considered necessary.

This clonotype originated in an adult woman who had mild COVID-19 (a few samples of this study predate the infection). The sample titles of this study are shuffled in the database, so cell type and time point are left out; the donor was told from shared clones. Recombination linked TRBV3-1 to TRBJ1-5, and TRBD1 aligns with 8 junction nucleotides. Material: PBMCs or a T cell subset sorted from them (not recorded which). The CDR3 region has the sequence CASSPTIDRGGNQPQHF. The nucleotide sequence reads TGTGCCAGCAGCCCAACCATAGACAGGGGCGGCAATCAGCCCCAGCATTTT.